This is a list of T cell receptor beta chains from one sample in a study of CD8 T cells in ankylosing spondylitis. MiXCR, applied by TCRdb to the 5' RACE reads, yields one record per CDR3 protein. Here the sample spans about 240,000 distinct CDR3 sequences, around 10% being singletons. Material: blood, either unsorted or a sorted T cell fraction (not recorded which). These receptors were collected from a male donor with ankylosing spondylitis or in good health (not recorded which). Each CDR3 is given with its conserved first and last residue. Each record gives: J gene, D gene, V gene, CDR3 protein. D genes are given only for firm matches.

j_call: TRBJ2-7
d_call: NA
v_call: TRBV7-8
cdr3_aa: CASSLLGVEQHF

j_call: TRBJ1-2
d_call: TRBD1
v_call: TRBV5-4
cdr3_aa: CASSTGQAIYYGYTF

j_call: TRBJ2-1
d_call: TRBD2
v_call: TRBV5-1
cdr3_aa: CASSFFPAGASYNEQFF

j_call: TRBJ2-1
d_call: TRBD1
v_call: TRBV5-1
cdr3_aa: CASSSETGTAYNEQFF

j_call: TRBJ2-2
d_call: NA
v_call: TRBV7-2
cdr3_aa: CASSTRDATTGELFF

j_call: TRBJ1-2
d_call: TRBD1
v_call: TRBV5-1
cdr3_aa: CASSPGTGTLYGYTF

j_call: TRBJ2-3
d_call: TRBD1
v_call: TRBV5-1
cdr3_aa: CASSGRTGGIMDTQYF

j_call: TRBJ1-4
d_call: TRBD1
v_call: TRBV7-8
cdr3_aa: CASSRGDRPNEKLFF

j_call: TRBJ1-2
d_call: NA
v_call: TRBV11-2
cdr3_aa: CASSLGVRVPGYTF

j_call: TRBJ2-5
d_call: NA
v_call: TRBV4-2
cdr3_aa: CASSQGTTSETQYF

j_call: TRBJ2-2
d_call: NA
v_call: TRBV20-1
cdr3_aa: CSARGLGPRTGELFF

j_call: TRBJ2-3
d_call: NA
v_call: TRBV7-8
cdr3_aa: CASSSAGPIGDTQYF

j_call: TRBJ1-2
d_call: NA
v_call: TRBV29-1
cdr3_aa: CSVAGTKSSNYGYTF

j_call: TRBJ1-6
d_call: NA
v_call: TRBV20-1
cdr3_aa: CSARGGNSPLHF

j_call: TRBJ1-4
d_call: NA
v_call: TRBV5-1
cdr3_aa: CASSLDGNEKLFF

j_call: TRBJ2-1
d_call: NA
v_call: TRBV5-1
cdr3_aa: CASSLRYEQFF

j_call: TRBJ2-1
d_call: NA
v_call: TRBV9
cdr3_aa: CASSVGLGLGHNEQFF

j_call: TRBJ2-1
d_call: TRBD2
v_call: TRBV7-9
cdr3_aa: CASSPGLAGASYNEQFF

j_call: TRBJ2-2
d_call: TRBD1
v_call: TRBV20-1
cdr3_aa: CSVRTGGDTGELFF

j_call: TRBJ2-1
d_call: TRBD2
v_call: TRBV20-1
cdr3_aa: CSALPGLAGWYNEQFF

j_call: TRBJ2-7
d_call: NA
v_call: TRBV10-3
cdr3_aa: CATQPGNSYEQYF

j_call: TRBJ2-7
d_call: NA
v_call: TRBV10-3
cdr3_aa: CAISDAGTGSSGLPYEQYF

j_call: TRBJ2-1
d_call: TRBD2
v_call: TRBV19
cdr3_aa: CASSMLAGLHEQFF

j_call: TRBJ2-5
d_call: NA
v_call: TRBV7-2
cdr3_aa: CASSLETAQETQYF

j_call: TRBJ2-1
d_call: NA
v_call: TRBV15
cdr3_aa: CATSGGVTEYNEQFF

j_call: TRBJ1-1
d_call: NA
v_call: TRBV7-9
cdr3_aa: CASSFAGDAFF

j_call: TRBJ1-1
d_call: TRBD1
v_call: TRBV15
cdr3_aa: CATSSRRDSNTEAFF

j_call: TRBJ1-2
d_call: TRBD1
v_call: TRBV12-3/TRBV12-4
cdr3_aa: CASSLERTGGQLSGYTF

j_call: TRBJ2-2
d_call: TRBD2
v_call: TRBV7-8
cdr3_aa: CASSFPGLAGVVYTGELFF

j_call: TRBJ1-1
d_call: NA
v_call: TRBV11-2
cdr3_aa: CASSLDRLAPVLNTEAFF

j_call: TRBJ1-3
d_call: NA
v_call: TRBV7-6
cdr3_aa: CASSEPYFSSGNTIYF